The entry below gives a single T cell receptor (beta chain) sequence along with its context. Its antigen is currently unknown. The data were taken from a study of CD8+CD57+ T cells in acquired aplastic anemia. Genomic DNA, the template, was used for profiling of the TCR beta VDJ and CDR3. TCRdb re-derived calls from the reads in MiXCR, one entry per CDR3 protein. Of roughly 220,000 distinct CDR3 sequences in the sample, approximately 60% were seen once. With 6 bases clipped from V and 8 bases from J, the junction kept 11 bases outside the gene matches. This CDR3 region has 15 residues. Sequencing involved patients with CD8+CD57+ cell expansion previously shown by flow cytometry. General study points: Between patients and controls, CD8+ Simpson's diversity did not vary significantly. About 27 shared CD8+ CDR3s appeared highly expressed within patients' immunodominant clones.

Input material: sorted CD4+, CD8+, or CD8+CD57+ T cells (not recorded which) from PBMCs. This receptor was obtained from a human donor with aplastic anemia. The chain combines TRBV12-3 or TRBV12-4 with TRBJ2-1; 9 nucleotides align to TRBD1. CDR3 sequence (DNA): TGTGCCAGCAGCCCATTGAGGGACAGGGCGGATGAGCAGTTCTTC. Amino acids: CASSPLRDRADEQFF.